One sample yielded the 10 T cell receptor beta chains listed below, sequenced in a study of spatial heterogeneity in lung cancer. Indicated time point: sample taken at primary tumor resection. Whole RNA obtained from tumor, nontumor lung or frozen PBMC underwent sequencing without sorting. A single record per CDR3 protein comes from TCRdb applying MiXCR to the 5' RACE reads. The table has a few thousand distinct CDR3 sequences, roughly a fifth seen once. The sequenced sample was normal lung tissue next to the tumor, obtained at surgery. The receptors come from a female donor with early-stage non-small cell lung cancer.

As for this clonotype: Because the library targeted alpha chains, this beta chain is an off-target read whose size means little. CDR3 region: CASSQYPNEQFF. The CDR3 DNA follows: TGTGCCAGCAGCCAGTACCCCAATGAGCAGTTCTTC. V and J are TRBV3-1 and TRBJ2-1, with D uncertain. From germline, CDR1 is LGHDT and CDR2 YNNKEL (reference sequence). V was pared by 3 bases and J by 6 bases, with 6 bases between. The CDR3 has 12 amino acids.

Points on this clonotype: This beta chain is off target for a library built for alpha chains, so its abundance means little. The genes are TRBV6-1 and TRBJ2-7; D gene unclear. The V end lost 7 bases, the J end lost 2 bases, and 12 bases lay between the germline ends. Germline CDR1 and CDR2: MNHNS and SASEGT. The CDR3 spans 13 residues. In DNA form, the CDR3 reads TGTGCCAGCACTCAGACGGTCACCTACGAGCAGTACTTC. Protein sequence: CASTQTVTYEQYF.

This clonotype was seen repeatedly, ten times or more. Within a library made for alpha chains, this beta chain is off target, and its count is uninformative. The rearrangement uses TRBV6-1 and TRBJ2-7; D might be TRBD1 (5 bases). CDR3 length: 15 residues. Germline CDR1 reads MNHNS; CDR2 reads SASEGT. V was clipped by 3 bases and J by 4 bases, with 16 bases between them. The CDR3 is CASSDRGSNPYEQYF. The CDR3 DNA sequence: TGTGCCAGCAGTGATAGGGGAAGTAATCCTTACGAGCAGTACTTC.

By sample share, this clonotype is medium-sized. This beta chain represents an off-target read in a library built for alpha chains; its size is of limited meaning. The chain couples TRBV10-3 to TRBJ1-5, with unresolved D. In germline, CDR1 is ENHRY, CDR2 SYGVKD. This CDR3 comprises 15 residues. V shed 8 bases and J shed 2 bases, with 16 bases lying between them. The CDR3 loop reads CAIGREGEGNQPQHF. Written as DNA, the CDR3 is TGTGCCATCGGTCGTGAGGGTGAGGGCAATCAGCCCCAGCATTTT.

Of note for this clonotype: The size of this beta chain means little, since it is a stray read in a library made for alpha chains. V gene TRBV9 combines with J gene TRBJ2-2, with D uncertain. V was shortened by 0 bases and J by 0 bases, with 9 bases between the two germline ends. From germline, CDR1 is SGDLS and CDR2 YYNGEE. This CDR3 is built from 16 residues. The CDR3 loop is CASSVGLVSNTGELFF. CDR3 nucleotides: TGTGCCAGCAGCGTAGGATTAGTGTCGAACACCGGGGAGCTGTTTTTT.

This clonotype is medium-sized. This beta chain is a stray read from a library made for alpha chains; its abundance is not meaningful. V and J are TRBV20-1 and TRBJ2-7; the match to TRBD2 covers 10 bases. The CDR3 runs to 17 residues. V trimming: 2 bases; J trimming: 5 bases; junction bases outside the gene matches: 15. Germline values: CDR1 DFQATT, CDR2 SNEGSKA (reference sequence). CDR3 nucleotide sequence: TGCAGTGCTAGATCGGCTAGCGGGAGCAGTATCCTCCACGAGCAGTACTTC. This gives the protein CSARSASGSSILHEQYF.

By frequency in the sample, this clonotype is large (0.1 to 1%). This beta chain is off target for a library built for alpha chains, so its abundance means little. V usage is TRBV20-1 and J usage is TRBJ2-3; a weak D match, TRBD2 (5 bases). Trimming took 0 bases from V and 2 from J, leaving 12 bases between them. The CDR3 is 15 amino acids. CDR1 and CDR2 (germline): DFQATT, SNEGSKA (reference sequence). CDR3 loop: CSARDGGRPTDTQYF. In DNA, the CDR3 is TGCAGTGCTAGAGATGGAGGCCGCCCCACAGATACGCAGTATTTT.

A word on this clonotype: This beta chain slipped into a library made for alpha chains as a stray read, so its size is not meaningful. J is TRBJ1-6 and V is TRBV12-3 or TRBV12-4, with 7 bases identical to TRBD1. V shed 6 bases, J shed 6 bases, and the junction held 5 bases outside the gene matches. There are 14 residues in the CDR3. The CDR3, as DNA: TGTGCCAGCAGGGCTACAGGGGCTAATTCACCCCTCCACTTT. Residues: CASRATGANSPLHF.

By share of the sample, this clonotype is medium-sized. Since the library was made to target alpha chains, this beta chain is a stray read and its abundance is not meaningful. The rearrangement links TRBV20-1 to TRBJ2-3; 11 bases map to TRBD2. Germline V gene lookup returns CDR1 DFQATT and CDR2 SNEGSKA (reference sequence). The ends lost 5 bases at V and 5 bases at J; junction bases unmatched: 6. There are 14 residues in the CDR3. DNA of the CDR3: TGCAGTGCTCCAATAGCGGGGGGGCAAGATACGCAGTATTTT. Translation: CSAPIAGGQDTQYF.

By sample fraction, this clonotype is medium-sized. This beta chain is an off-target read within a library intended for alpha chains, so its frequency means little. This sequence joins TRBV7-2 and TRBJ1-5; D remains ambiguous. Deletions cut 5 bases from V and 0 bases from J, with 11 bases between. The CDR3 has 15 residues. The germline V gene encodes CDR1 SGHTA and CDR2 FQGNSA. The CDR3 reads CASSPLQNSNQPQHF. The CDR3 DNA sequence: TGTGCCAGCAGCCCTTTGCAGAATAGCAATCAGCCCCAGCATTTT. Based on the CDR3 plus reference TRBV7-2 and TRBJ1-5, the full variable domain is GAGVSQSPSNKVTEKGKDVELRCDPISGHTALYWYRQSLGQGLEFLIYFQGNSAPDKSGLPSDRFSAERTGGSVSTLTIQRTQQEDSAVYLCASSPLQNSNQPQHFGDGTRLSIL.